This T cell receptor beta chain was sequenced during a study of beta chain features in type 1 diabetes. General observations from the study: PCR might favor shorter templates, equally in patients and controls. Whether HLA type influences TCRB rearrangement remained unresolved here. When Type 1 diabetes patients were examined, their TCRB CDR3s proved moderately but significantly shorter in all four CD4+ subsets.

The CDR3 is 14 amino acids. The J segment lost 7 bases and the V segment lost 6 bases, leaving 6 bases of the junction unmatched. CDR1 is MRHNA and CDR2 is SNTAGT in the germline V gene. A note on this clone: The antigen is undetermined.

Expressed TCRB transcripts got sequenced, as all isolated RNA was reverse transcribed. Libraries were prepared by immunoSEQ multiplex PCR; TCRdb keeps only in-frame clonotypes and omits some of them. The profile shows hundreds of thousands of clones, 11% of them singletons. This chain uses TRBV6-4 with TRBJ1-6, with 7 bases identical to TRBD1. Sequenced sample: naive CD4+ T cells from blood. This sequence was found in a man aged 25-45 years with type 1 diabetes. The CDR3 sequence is CASSRQGSNSPLHF. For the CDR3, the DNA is TGTGCCAGCAGCAGACAGGGAAGCAATTCACCCCTCCACTTT.